The T cell receptor (beta chain) described here comes from a study of human T cells and chemical hapten exposure. Study overall: DPC 0.01% went on the upper back by patch test, with reading at 6 days. Study results and caveats: Expanded TCRs showed more large CDR3 clusters than pre-sensitization or healthy control sets. The study found that PT1 expanded TCR counts correlated positively with patch test score.

The study's library attached unique molecular identifiers to single cDNA molecules. MiXCR was run by TCRdb on the RACE reads, yielding one entry per CDR3 protein. The profile covers under 130,000 distinct CDR3 sequences, with less than 40% appearing a single time and 2.5% to 3.5% taken by the ten largest. In germline, CDR1 is DFQATT, CDR2 SNEGSKA (reference sequence). This CDR3 comprises 16 residues. V shed 1 base and J shed 7 bases, with 17 bases lying between them. As to this clonotype: Its antigen is still unknown.

Specified time point: patch test 3, about 24 weeks after DPC sensitization. Indicated treatment: therapeutic diphenylcyclopropenone sensitization with weekly scalp DPC. The chain links TRBV20-1 to TRBJ1-6, with D maybe TRBD1 (6 bases). The sequence was obtained from a man aged 40-55 years with alopecia areata. Some clones in this sample may be carry-over from other donors' samples. Source: whole blood, taken in connection with sensitization to the hapten diphenylcyclopropenone (DPC). CDR3 in amino acids: CSARGGGNRANSPLHF. The CDR3 coding sequence is TGCAGTGCTAGAGGGGGGGGAAACAGGGCAAATTCACCCCTCCACTTT.